Listed here are 26 T cell receptor beta chains from one sample, sequenced in a study of cytomegalovirus exposure and HLA in healthy donors. Clones were sequenced by immunoSEQ multiplex PCR, and TCRdb holds only the in-frame ones, with some missing. The sample includes about 190,000 clones, about 83% of them seen just once. The sample consisted of PBMCs. These receptors were obtained from a woman aged 18 to 35 in good health and CMV-seronegative.

The chain carries TRBV10-3 and TRBJ2-1; weak D call: TRBD1 (6 bases). The germline CDR1 and CDR2 sequences are ENHRY and SYGVKD. The CDR3 contains 16 residues. The V gene lost 0 bases and the J gene lost 3 bases, with 12 bases spanning the gap. In nucleotides, the CDR3 is TGTGCCATCAGTGAGTCGCGGCAGGGGCTCTACAATGAGCAGTTCTTC. Residues: CAISESRQGLYNEQFF.

This sequence joins TRBV7-8 and TRBJ2-7; 12 positions match TRBD2. The CDR3 has 18 residues. Looked up from germline, CDR1 is SGHVS and CDR2 is FQNEAQ. V shed 0 bases, J shed 0 bases, and the junction held 6 bases outside the gene matches. In DNA, the CDR3 is TGTGCCAGCAGCTTAGCACCCCCGACTAGCGGGAGCTCCTACGAGCAGTACTTC. Translating it yields CASSLAPPTSGSSYEQYF.

This clone showed up just a few times. The gene calls are TRBV25-1 and TRBJ1-6; TRBD1 matches 9 bases. In germline, CDR1 is MGHDK, CDR2 SYGVNS. This CDR3 is built from 15 residues. J was trimmed by 6 bases and V by 7 bases; bases with no gene match: 7. The CDR3 protein is CASTGTGLGNSPLHF. CDR3 coding DNA: TGTGCCAGCACGGGGACAGGGTTAGGTAATTCACCCCTCCACTTT.

The V call is TRBV11-2, the J call TRBJ1-2; D is uncertain. V lost 3 bases to trimming and J lost 8 bases, with 10 bases between them. Germline CDR1 and CDR2: SGHAT and FQNNGV. This CDR3 is 12 amino acids long. The CDR3 region is CASSLRWEGYTF. DNA for the CDR3: TGTGCCAGCAGCTTGCGGTGGGAGGGCTACACCTTC.

This sequence joins TRBV9 and TRBJ2-3, with 7 nucleotides matching TRBD1. V trimming: 0 bases; J trimming: 3 bases; junction bases outside the gene matches: 4. Germline CDR1 and CDR2: SGDLS and YYNGEE. The length of the CDR3 is 15 residues. CDR3 loop: CASSVGGQSTDTQYF. The DNA of the CDR3 is TGTGCCAGCAGCGTAGGGGGACAGTCAACAGATACGCAGTATTTT.

The CDR3 sequence: CASSFGQGPSGANVLTF. CDR3 DNA: TGCGCCAGCAGCTTCGGACAAGGACCCTCCGGGGCCAACGTCCTGACTTTC. This chain connects TRBV5-1 to TRBJ2-6; maybe TRBD1 (5 bases). This CDR3 has 17 residues. V lost 2 bases, J lost 4 bases, and 16 bases lay in between. CDR1 and CDR2 (germline): SGHRS, YFSETQ.

The chain couples TRBV11-3 to TRBJ2-7, with 9 bases that match TRBD1. The CDR3 extends over 14 amino acids. Trimming took 4 bases from V and 3 from J; bases not matched to a gene: 4. Germline V CDR1 and CDR2: SGHNT, YENEEA. CDR3 residues: CASSSGQGGYEQYF. The CDR3 bases are TGTGCCAGCAGCTCGGGACAGGGAGGCTACGAGCAGTACTTC.

The rearrangement uses TRBV19 and TRBJ2-2; 8 bases are shared with TRBD1. The V gene's germline CDR1 is LNHDA and CDR2 SQIVND (reference sequence). Germline trimming cut 5 bases from V and 3 bases from J; bases unmatched to any gene: 2. CDR3 length: 14 residues. CDR3 sequence reads: CASSGTGHTGELFF. The CDR3 nucleotides read TGTGCCAGTAGTGGGACAGGCCACACCGGGGAGCTGTTTTTT.

The chain has TRBV5-1 and TRBJ1-1, with D possibly being TRBD1 (6 bases). The V and J ends lost 2 bases and 6 bases respectively, with 14 bases between them. The CDR3 sequence is 14 residues long. The V gene's germline CDR1 is SGHRS and CDR2 YFSETQ. This chain's CDR3 is CASSFHRDPPEAFF. DNA of the CDR3: TGCGCCAGCAGCTTTCACAGGGACCCCCCTGAAGCTTTCTTT.

Remarks on this clone: This same CDR3 is encoded by further DNA sequences in the sample. The chain recombines TRBV19 with TRBJ2-7, with 7 bases aligning to TRBD1. The V gene's germline CDR1 is LNHDA and CDR2 SQIVND (reference sequence). The CDR3 runs to 15 residues. The J segment lost 0 bases and the V segment lost 5 bases, leaving 7 bases of the junction unmatched. Here the CDR3 reads CASSPRTGSSYEQYF. CDR3 bases: TGTGCCAGTAGTCCGAGGACAGGCAGCTCCTACGAGCAGTACTTC.

The V and J genes are TRBV5-1 and TRBJ1-3; D not resolved. V shed 0 bases and J shed 4 bases, with 11 bases lying between them. Germline loops: CDR1 SGHRS, CDR2 YFSETQ. The CDR3 loop spans 15 amino acids. The chain's CDR3 is CASSLVTGSGNTIYF. The CDR3 DNA reads as TGCGCCAGCAGCTTGGTTACGGGGTCCGGAAACACCATATATTTT.

The chain carries TRBV5-4 and TRBJ2-1, with TRBD2 identical over 10 bases. Germline V gene data show CDR1 as SGHNT and CDR2 as YYREEE (reference sequence). V shed 2 bases, J shed 2 bases, and the junction held 4 bases outside the gene matches. This CDR3 region has 16 residues. CDR3 bases: TGTGCCAGCAGCTTCGGGACTAGCGAAGCCTACAATGAGCAGTTCTTC. Protein product: CASSFGTSEAYNEQFF.

This chain uses TRBV5-1 with TRBJ2-3; no clear D. V gave up 4 bases and J gave up 3 bases, with 9 bases separating them. Germline CDR1 and CDR2: SGHRS and YFSETQ. The CDR3 loop spans 13 amino acids. The CDR3 sequence: CASSLDWTDTQYF. DNA for the CDR3: TGCGCCAGCAGCCTCGACTGGACAGATACGCAGTATTTT.

The rearrangement links TRBV6-5 to TRBJ2-7; tentative D call: TRBD2 (6 bases). Trimming left V 6 bases short and J 3 bases short, with 15 bases between. Germline CDR1 MNHEY, CDR2 SVGAGI. The CDR3 has 14 residues. CDR3: CASSRDSRNYEQYF. In DNA form, the CDR3 reads TGTGCCAGCAGCCGGGACTCTAGAAACTACGAGCAGTACTTC.

The CDR3 reads CAWSLAGVNEQFF. DNA for the CDR3: TGTGCCTGGTCTCTAGCGGGGGTCAATGAGCAGTTCTTC. The V and J genes are TRBV30 and TRBJ2-1; 10 nucleotides align to TRBD2. The ends lost 5 bases at V and 6 bases at J; junction bases unmatched: 4. CDR1 and CDR2 from the germline V gene are GTSNPN and SVGIG (reference sequence). CDR3 size: 13 residues.

The rearrangement joins TRBV19 to TRBJ1-5; 9 bases map to TRBD1. Germline values: CDR1 LNHDA, CDR2 SQIVND (reference sequence). V was clipped by 1 base and J by 4 bases; unmatched bases: 2. This CDR3 contains 15 residues. CDR3 region: CASSIGGTGNQPQHF. CDR3 in DNA: TGTGCCAGTAGTATAGGTGGGACAGGGAATCAGCCCCAGCATTTT.

The rearrangement uses TRBV29-1 and TRBJ1-2; D is possibly TRBD1 (5 bases). Trimming took 3 bases from V and 8 from J, leaving 19 bases between them. Germline V gene lookup returns CDR1 SQVTM and CDR2 ANQGSEA. This CDR3 is 14 amino acids long. The CDR3 region has the DNA TGCAGCGTTGATGTGGGGGGAGCCTGGGGAGGCTACACCTTC. Protein product: CSVDVGGAWGGYTF.

The chain joins TRBV6-5 to TRBJ1-2; no clear D. Trimming shortened V by 7 bases and J by 7 bases, and 19 bases separated the two germline ends. This CDR3 has 14 residues. Germline values: CDR1 MNHEY, CDR2 SVGAGI. The CDR3 sequence: CASNPRGSGVGYTF. For the CDR3, the DNA is TGTGCCAGCAATCCCCGAGGGTCTGGAGTTGGCTACACCTTC.

V is TRBV18 and J is TRBJ1-3; TRBD1 is a possible D gene (5 bases). Trimming pared 4 bases from V and 0 bases from J, leaving 13 bases between. The CDR3 is 16 residues long. CDR1 is KGHSH and CDR2 is LQKENI in the germline V gene. The CDR3 sequence is CASSLEQGGSGNTIYF. The CDR3 DNA follows: TGTGCCAGCTCACTTGAGCAGGGCGGCTCTGGAAACACCATATATTTT.

The CDR3 loop reads CASSYHGTPGTGLFYGYTF. As DNA, the CDR3 is TGTGCCAGCAGTTACCATGGGACCCCCGGGACAGGGCTTTTCTATGGCTACACCTTC. The gene calls are TRBV6-7 and TRBJ1-2; 9 nucleotides align to TRBD1. Being an ORF, TRBV6-7 has a function that is uncertain. The CDR3 is 19 residues long. The ends lost 2 bases at V and 4 bases at J; junction bases unmatched: 17.

This chain links TRBV7-8 with TRBJ1-1, with a possible D match to TRBD1 (5 bases). CDR1 is SGHVS and CDR2 is FQNEAQ in the germline V gene. The CDR3 loop spans 16 amino acids. V lost 5 bases to trimming and J lost 1 base, with 17 bases between them. DNA for the CDR3: TGTGCCAGCAGCCTAGGTTCAGGGTTCGGGAACACTGAAGCTTTCTTT. It specifies CASSLGSGFGNTEAFF. The whole variable domain, filled in from reference TRBV7-8 and TRBJ1-1, reads GAGVSQSPRYKVAKRGQDVALRCDPISGHVSLFWYQQALGQGPEFLTYFQNEAQLDKSGLPSDRFFAERPEGSVSTLKIQRTQQEDSAVYLCASSLGSGFGNTEAFFGQGTRLTVV.

The chain combines TRBV12-5 with TRBJ1-2, with D unclear. The V gene lost 7 bases and the J gene lost 5 bases, with 11 bases spanning the gap. This CDR3 comprises 12 residues. Looked up from germline, CDR1 is LGHNT and CDR2 is FRNRAP. CDR3 amino acids: CASAEVGYGYTF. CDR3 DNA: TGTGCTAGTGCCGAGGTGGGTTATGGCTACACCTTC.

V is TRBV7-8 and J is TRBJ2-2; a weak D match, TRBD2 (5 bases). Germline V gene sequence: CDR1 SGHVS, CDR2 FQNEAQ. Trimming pared 1 base from V and 4 bases from J, leaving 16 bases between. This CDR3 is built from 17 residues. CDR3 residues: CASSLGTDLRGTGELFF. CDR3 coding DNA: TGTGCCAGCAGCTTAGGGACTGATCTCCGGGGCACCGGGGAGCTGTTTTTT.

J is TRBJ2-1 and V is TRBV7-3; 10 bases align to TRBD2. J was trimmed by 2 bases and V by 4 bases; bases with no gene match: 5. This CDR3 has 16 residues. Germline V gives CDR1 SGHTA, CDR2 FQGTGA. CDR3 bases: TGTGCCAGCAGCTATAAACTAGCGGGAACCTACAATGAGCAGTTCTTC. Its protein product is CASSYKLAGTYNEQFF.

The chain combines TRBV19 with TRBJ2-7, with 7 bases fitting TRBD1. Germline CDR1 LNHDA, CDR2 SQIVND (reference sequence). CDR3 size: 16 residues. With V trimmed by 4 bases and J by 4 bases, 13 bases remained unmatched. The CDR3 is CASSTLSGTDLYEQYF. CDR3 DNA: TGTGCCAGTAGTACACTCTCCGGGACAGACCTATACGAGCAGTACTTC.

V gene TRBV5-1 combines with J gene TRBJ1-1; 8 bases are a match to TRBD1. The CDR3 is made up of 16 amino acids. CDR1 and CDR2 (germline): SGHRS, YFSETQ. J gave up 2 bases and V 4 bases, and 10 bases lay outside the gene matches. The CDR3 DNA follows: TGCGCCAGCAGCCTAGACAGGGGCCCACCAAACACTGAAGCTTTCTTT. Amino acid sequence: CASSLDRGPPNTEAFF.